This T cell receptor (beta chain) came from a study of T cell responses to AZD1222 COVID-19 vaccine. Study-wide findings and caveats: Reports indicate that nearly half of spike-specific TCRs are directed at unmutated variant regions. Just 5 or 6 AZD1222 recipients tested seropositive at baseline. Mostly white British, mostly female donors; authors suggested clonal diversity may be underestimated.

The table lists this clone with a count of one. The antigen remains unidentified. Analyses pooled second doses at about 4 or about 12 weeks. The CDR3 sequence is 16 residues long. With V trimmed by 0 bases and J by 7 bases, 8 bases remained unmatched. The germline V gene has CDR1 MNHEY and CDR2 SVGAGI. Produced via immunoSEQ multiplex PCR; TCRdb's table is partial and in-frame only. The sample contains 100,000 to 150,000 clones, 84% of which appear only once. This sequence joins TRBV6-5 and TRBJ2-1; the match to TRBD2 covers 8 bases. The TCR comes from an adult who received the AZD1222 COVID-19 vaccine. Sequences were derived from peripheral blood, sampled 28 days after the second AZD1222 dose. DNA for the CDR3: TGTGCCAGCAGTTACTCCGGGGGGGCCTCATCAAATGAGCAGTTCTTC. This gives the protein CASSYSGGASSNEQFF.